This entry lists 2 T cell receptor beta chains sequenced from one sample in a study of identical twins. A single record per CDR3 protein comes from TCRdb applying MiXCR to the 5' RACE reads. The sample lists 700,000 or so distinct CDR3 sequences; less than 25% were seen once. These same data were also listed under a study on T cells expressing NK-cell markers.

Specimen: PBMCs. Source of these receptors: a woman in her late teens or twenties in good health.

At least ten counts were recorded for this clonotype. This rearrangement joins TRBV3-1 to TRBJ2-3; D perhaps matches TRBD2 (6 bases). The CDR3 has 16 amino acids. Deletions cut 4 bases from V and 2 bases from J, with 16 bases between. Looked up from germline, CDR1 is LGHDT and CDR2 is YNNKEL (reference sequence). CDR3 in DNA: TGTGCCAGCAGCCGTTCGGGACTCTTTTACACAGATACGCAGTATTTT. Amino acid sequence: CASSRSGLFYTDTQYF.

The V and J genes are TRBV27 and TRBJ1-1, with D possibly TRBD1 on 6 matching bases. Germline-derived CDR1 and CDR2 are MNHEY and SMNVEV (reference sequence). V lost 6 bases and J 6 bases, leaving 17 bases between the germline ends. The CDR3 has 14 residues. This CDR3 is CASRPGTPRPEAFF. The CDR3 coding sequence is TGTGCCAGCAGACCCGGGACACCGAGGCCTGAAGCTTTCTTT.